The rows below give T cell receptor beta chains drawn from one sample of a study of CD8 T cells in Susac syndrome. TCRdb itself ran the immunoSEQ multiplex PCR reads through MiXCR, one entry per CDR3 protein. The profile shows more than 110,000 distinct CDR3 sequences, approximately 95% of them singletons. Sequencing was performed on CD4+ T cells from PBMCs. Every receptor here comes from a human donor with Susac syndrome. The CDR3 runs from the conserved cysteine through the conserved F or W.

TRBV5-4,CASSKGLAGSYNEQFF
TRBV6-2/TRBV6-3,CASSTSWGQDIYEQYF
TRBV20-1,CSADWRGGLADTQYF
TRBV13,CASSHPSGSNEQFF
TRBV6-2/TRBV6-3,CASREGHFPGELFF
TRBV20-1,CSARHPGGIGGYTF
TRBV2,CASSDPSDASYNEQFF
TRBV30,CAWSAERGGYEQYF
TRBV20-1,CSASLAGSLSDTQYF
TRBV11-1,CASSLEPRDVWSLAKNIQYF
TRBV7-3,CASSLDGGGPDTQYF
TRBV7-2,CASSFTGGQETQYF
TRBV28,CASSRMTANYGYTF
TRBV20-1,CSARVYEKLFF
TRBV3-1,CASSQASGRLSSYEQYF
TRBV20-1,CSAGPDRAGNTIYF
TRBV9,CASSVGENSGNTIYF
TRBV13,CASSLGTQGSYGYTF
TRBV29-1,CSVERTADTEAFF
TRBV29-1,CSVGTEGYGYTF
TRBV5-1,CASSLDRVNYGYTF
TRBV24-1,CATRRHMNTEAFF
TRBV4-1,CASSLSLWEQGRTEAFF
TRBV15,CATSRDYRSDEQFF
TRBV19,CASSIRSAGNTEAFF
TRBV20-1,CSAVQQNTEAFF
TRBV10-3,CAISESTGSYNEQFF
TRBV19,CASSTRGGKETQYF
TRBV4-3,CASSQGGWDEQYF
TRBV18,CASSLTRPTDTQYF
TRBV4-2,CASSQDPVARGNEQFF
TRBV5-1,CASSLVSQAYNEQFF
TRBV7-2,CASSLLAGGSDEQFF
TRBV28,CASSRTGYEQYF
TRBV7-3,CASSLIPQVEQFF
TRBV30,CAWSESANVLTF
TRBV27,CASSLPGGSSNEQFF
TRBV28,CASSLKDRGSNQPQHF
TRBV21-1,CASNSRRGELFF
TRBV12-3/TRBV12-4,CASSLMGYEQYF
TRBV25-1,CASSEYWSGTETQYF
TRBV6-5,CASSYSSGRGGSGYGYTF
TRBV5-1,CASSLDEWNRSYGYTF
TRBV18,CASSPRASDEKLFF
TRBV7-3,CASSPVGEGGYTF
TRBV3-1,CASSQAGLEAFF
TRBV4-2,CASSQTGGAGYNEQFF
TRBV9,CASNQGGQGADTQYF
TRBV1,CTSSLVENSRTFYGYTF
TRBV15,CATSRGAETNYGYTF
TRBV4-2,CASSQEGTGTDTQYF
TRBV4-3,CASSRNGAIRDTQYF
TRBV21-1,CASSKLRGGQGAYEQYF
TRBV9,CASSVRTAPGSYGYTF
TRBV5-6,CASSLNLDRPEQYF
TRBV12-3/TRBV12-4,CASSGTYVEGTNGKFGFF
TRBV5-6,CASSSTGFGEQFF
TRBV30,CAWSPGQGEAFF